This T cell receptor beta chain was retrieved from a study of cytomegalovirus exposure and HLA in healthy donors. 13 Jbeta primers and 60 Vbeta primers were used for the PCR. Assay used: immunoSEQ multiplex PCR; TCRdb lists only in-frame clones, some missing. The data show some 120,000 clones, approximately 75% seen once. CDR3 length equals 15 residues. V lost 0 bases and J 1 base, leaving 9 bases between the germline ends. Looked up from germline, CDR1 is SGHTA and CDR2 is FQGTGA. Participants comprised healthy donors of bone marrow. This clone has a handful of counts. No antigen is known for it. Findings and limits, study-wide: DRB1 had the most TCR associations and HLA-C the fewest, a later analysis found, with rates varying by HLA locus.

Sequenced sample: PBMCs. This chain links TRBV7-3 with TRBJ1-1; D ambiguous. The TCR sequence derives from a man aged 25 to 45 in good health and CMV-seronegative. The CDR3 DNA follows: TGTGCCAGCAGCTTAACCCCTGCAGGGAACACTGAAGCTTTCTTT. This encodes CASSLTPAGNTEAFF.